This note documents a single T cell receptor (beta chain) sequence. What it binds is not known. This sample is part of a study of T cells after yellow fever vaccination. Conversion of TCR transcripts into cDNA relied on 5'RACE template switching, which added a universal primer site and UMIs. A single record per CDR3 protein comes from TCRdb applying MiXCR to the 5' RACE reads. The sample has about 300,000 distinct CDR3 sequences, 8.7% seen once; the top ten hold around 3.3%. Study-level results: The booster saw the reappearance of most primary-vaccination clones (more than 95% CD4, 88% CD8).

V was shortened by 6 bases and J by 2 bases, with 9 bases between the two germline ends. There are 14 residues in the CDR3. Germline V gene sequence: CDR1 SGHRS, CDR2 YFSETQ. The source was CD4+ T cells sorted from PBMCs, collected 5 days after the yellow fever booster vaccination. The receptor's source is a man in his late teens or twenties who received the YFV17D yellow fever vaccine. The chain joins TRBV5-1 to TRBJ2-6; D is undetermined. The CDR3 DNA reads TGCGCCAGCATGCGCGCGGCTGGGGCCAACGTCCTGACTTTC. It yields the protein CASMRAAGANVLTF.